The clone carrying this T cell receptor (beta chain) was seen more than once but under ten times. Its matching antigen is unknown. The sample is drawn from a study of identical twins. MiXCR, run by TCRdb on the 5' RACE reads, gives a single entry per CDR3 protein. The data contain more than 200,000 distinct CDR3 sequences, roughly 9.4% of them singletons. V lost 6 bases and J 3 bases, leaving 14 bases between the germline ends. Germline lookup yields CDR1 KGHSH and CDR2 LQKENI. This CDR3 spans 14 amino acids. Study observations and caveats: Within twin pairs, the out-of-frame alpha sequences they shared showed excess low generation probability. Analyses based on zero insertions could be partly confounded by invariant MAIT and iNKT cells. It was out-of-frame TCR alpha sharing in monozygotic twins that models underestimated.

The chain recombines TRBV18 with TRBJ2-5; the D is unclear. Material for sequencing was memory (CD45RO+) T cells sorted from blood. The origin of this receptor is a woman under 30 in good health. This CDR3 reads CASSRPGEKETQYF. CDR3 coding DNA: TGTGCCAGCTCCCGGCCCGGAGAGAAAGAGACCCAGTACTTC.